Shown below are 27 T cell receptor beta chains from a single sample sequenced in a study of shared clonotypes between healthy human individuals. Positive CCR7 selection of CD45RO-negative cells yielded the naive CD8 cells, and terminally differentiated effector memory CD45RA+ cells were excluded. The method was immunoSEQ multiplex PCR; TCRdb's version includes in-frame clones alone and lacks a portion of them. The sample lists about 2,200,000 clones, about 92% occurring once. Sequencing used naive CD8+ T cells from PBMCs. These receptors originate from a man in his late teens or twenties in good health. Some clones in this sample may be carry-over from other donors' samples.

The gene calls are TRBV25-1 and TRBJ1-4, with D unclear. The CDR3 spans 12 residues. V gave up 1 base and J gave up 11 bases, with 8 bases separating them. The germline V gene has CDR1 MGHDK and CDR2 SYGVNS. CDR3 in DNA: TGTGCCAGCAGTGAATGGGAGGAGAAACTGTTTTTT. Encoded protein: CASSEWEEKLFF.

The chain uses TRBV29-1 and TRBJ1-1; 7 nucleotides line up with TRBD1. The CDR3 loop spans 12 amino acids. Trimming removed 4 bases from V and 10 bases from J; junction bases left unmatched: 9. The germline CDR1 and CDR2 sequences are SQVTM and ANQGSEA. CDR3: CSVAAGGLGAFF. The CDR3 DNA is TGCAGCGTTGCGGCAGGGGGACTTGGAGCTTTCTTT. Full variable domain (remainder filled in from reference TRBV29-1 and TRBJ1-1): SAVISQKPSRDICQRGTSLTIQCQVDSQVTMMFWYRQQPGQSLTLIATANQGSEATYESGFVIDKFPISRPNLTFSTLTVSNMSPEDSSIYLCSVAAGGLGAFFGQGTRLTVV.

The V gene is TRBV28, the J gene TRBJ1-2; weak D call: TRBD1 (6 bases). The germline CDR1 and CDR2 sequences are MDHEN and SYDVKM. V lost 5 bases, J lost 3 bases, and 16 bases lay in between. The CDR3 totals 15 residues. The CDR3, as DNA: TGTGCCAGCAGTGACAGGAGACAACTTTACTATGGCTACACCTTC. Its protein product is CASSDRRQLYYGYTF.

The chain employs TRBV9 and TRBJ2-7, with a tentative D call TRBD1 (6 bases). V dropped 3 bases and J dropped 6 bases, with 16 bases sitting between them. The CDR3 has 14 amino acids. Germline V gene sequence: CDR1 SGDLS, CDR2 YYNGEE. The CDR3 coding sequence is TGTGCCAGCAGCGGGGTTAAACAGGGATCCGAGCAGTACTTC. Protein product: CASSGVKQGSEQYF.

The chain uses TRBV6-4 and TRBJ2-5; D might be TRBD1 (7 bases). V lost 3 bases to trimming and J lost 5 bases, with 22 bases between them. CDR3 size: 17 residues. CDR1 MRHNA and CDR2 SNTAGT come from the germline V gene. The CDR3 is CASSENPGAGGFETQYF. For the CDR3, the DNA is TGTGCCAGCAGTGAAAATCCCGGGGCAGGGGGGTTCGAGACCCAGTACTTC.

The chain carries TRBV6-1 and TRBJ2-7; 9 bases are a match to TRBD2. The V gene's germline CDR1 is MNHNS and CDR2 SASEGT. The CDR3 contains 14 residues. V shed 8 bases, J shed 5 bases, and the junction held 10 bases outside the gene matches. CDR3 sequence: CASGVAGGPNEQYF. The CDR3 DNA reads TGTGCCAGCGGAGTGGCGGGGGGGCCAAACGAGCAGTACTTC.

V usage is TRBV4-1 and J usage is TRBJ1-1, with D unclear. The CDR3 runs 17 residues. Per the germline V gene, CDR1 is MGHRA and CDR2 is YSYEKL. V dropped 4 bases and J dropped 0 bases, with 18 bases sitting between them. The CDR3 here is CASSRVNVDSMNTEAFF. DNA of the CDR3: TGCGCCAGCAGCCGAGTTAACGTGGACTCAATGAACACTGAAGCTTTCTTT.

The CDR3 DNA reads TGTGCCAGTAGATCGGGGAATTGGAATGAAAAACTGTTTTTT. As protein: CASRSGNWNEKLFF. The V and J genes are TRBV19 and TRBJ1-4; no reliable D call. This CDR3 contains 14 residues. V shed 6 bases and J shed 5 bases, with 13 bases lying between them. Germline loops: CDR1 LNHDA, CDR2 SQIVND (reference sequence).

The CDR3 protein is CASSPPQGSLKGNTIYF. In DNA, the CDR3 is TGTGCCAGCAGTCCACCACAGGGCAGTCTAAAAGGAAACACCATATATTTT. The chain uses TRBV28 and TRBJ1-3, with D perhaps matching TRBD1 (6 bases). The germline V gene has CDR1 MDHEN and CDR2 SYDVKM. The CDR3 runs 17 residues. V gave up 5 bases and J gave up 4 bases, with 21 bases separating them. Variable domain in full (rest from reference TRBV28 and TRBJ1-3): DVKVTQSSRYLVKRTGEKVFLECVQDMDHENMFWYRQDPGLGLRLIYFSYDVKMKEKGDIPEGYSVSREKKERFSLILESASTNQTSMYLCASSPPQGSLKGNTIYFGEGSWLTVV.

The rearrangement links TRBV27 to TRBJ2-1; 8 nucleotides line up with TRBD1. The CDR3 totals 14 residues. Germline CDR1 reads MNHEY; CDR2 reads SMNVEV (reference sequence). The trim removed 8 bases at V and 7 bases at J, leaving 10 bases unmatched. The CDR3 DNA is TGTGCCAGCCTTGGACCAGGGGGCATGAATGAGCAGTTCTTC. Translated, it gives CASLGPGGMNEQFF.

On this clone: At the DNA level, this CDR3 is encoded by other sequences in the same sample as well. In DNA, the CDR3 is TGTGCCAGCAGTTTCGGAGGCGGCACAGATACGCAGTATTTT. Translating gives CASSFGGGTDTQYF. The chain joins TRBV28 to TRBJ2-3; D is possibly TRBD2 (5 bases). V shed 3 bases and J shed 1 base, with 8 bases lying between them. The germline V gene encodes CDR1 MDHEN and CDR2 SYDVKM. There are 14 residues in the CDR3. Full variable domain (rest looked up from reference TRBV28 and TRBJ2-3): DVKVTQSSRYLVKRTGEKVFLECVQDMDHENMFWYRQDPGLGLRLIYFSYDVKMKEKGDIPEGYSVSREKKERFSLILESASTNQTSMYLCASSFGGGTDTQYFGPGTRLTVL.

The CDR3 is CASSVGGGHTF. In DNA form, the CDR3 reads TGCGCCAGCAGCGTCGGGGGTGGGCACACCTTC. The J gene is TRBJ1-2, the V gene TRBV10-2; possibly TRBD1 for D (5 bases). Per the germline V gene, CDR1 is WSHSY and CDR2 is SAAADI. V lost 6 bases, J lost 12 bases, and 14 bases lay in between. The CDR3 length is 11 residues.

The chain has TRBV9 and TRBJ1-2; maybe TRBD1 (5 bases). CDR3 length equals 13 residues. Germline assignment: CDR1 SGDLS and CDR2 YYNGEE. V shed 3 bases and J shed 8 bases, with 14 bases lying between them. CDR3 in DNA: TGTGCCAGCAGCGCGGTCCAGGGTTGGGGCTACACCTTC. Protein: CASSAVQGWGYTF.

CDR3 sequence (DNA): TGTGCCGCAGGCGGGGGCATCACAGATACGCAGTATTTT. This sequence encodes CAAGGGITDTQYF. V is TRBV15 and J is TRBJ2-3; D perhaps matches TRBD2 (7 bases). The CDR3 sequence is 13 residues long. Trimming cost V 11 bases and J 2 bases, with 14 bases left between them. Germline V gene data show CDR1 as LNHNV and CDR2 as YYDKDF (reference sequence).

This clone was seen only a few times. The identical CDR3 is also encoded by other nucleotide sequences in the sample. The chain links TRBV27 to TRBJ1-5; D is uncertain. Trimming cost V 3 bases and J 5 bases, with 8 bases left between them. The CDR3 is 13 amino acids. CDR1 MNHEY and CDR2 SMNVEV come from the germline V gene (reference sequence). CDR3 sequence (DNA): TGTGCCAGCAGTTTCCGTGGACATCAGCCCCAGCATTTT. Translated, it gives CASSFRGHQPQHF.

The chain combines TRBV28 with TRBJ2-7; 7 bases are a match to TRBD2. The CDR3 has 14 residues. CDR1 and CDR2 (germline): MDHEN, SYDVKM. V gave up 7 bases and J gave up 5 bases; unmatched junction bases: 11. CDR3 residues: CASTTPREHNEQYF. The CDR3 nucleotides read TGTGCCAGCACCACCCCGCGGGAGCACAACGAGCAGTACTTC.

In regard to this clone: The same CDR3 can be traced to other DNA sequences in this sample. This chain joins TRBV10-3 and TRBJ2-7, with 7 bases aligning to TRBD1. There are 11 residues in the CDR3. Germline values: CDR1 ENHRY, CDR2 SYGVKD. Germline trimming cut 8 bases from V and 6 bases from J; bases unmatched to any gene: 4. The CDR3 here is CAISAGGEQYF. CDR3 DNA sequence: TGTGCCATCTCGGCAGGGGGCGAGCAGTACTTC.

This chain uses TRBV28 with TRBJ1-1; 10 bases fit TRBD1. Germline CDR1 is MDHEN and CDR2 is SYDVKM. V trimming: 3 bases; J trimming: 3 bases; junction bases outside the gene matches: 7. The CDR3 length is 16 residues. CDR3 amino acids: CASSFPRQGADTEAFF. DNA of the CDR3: TGTGCCAGCAGTTTCCCTAGACAGGGGGCCGACACTGAAGCTTTCTTT.

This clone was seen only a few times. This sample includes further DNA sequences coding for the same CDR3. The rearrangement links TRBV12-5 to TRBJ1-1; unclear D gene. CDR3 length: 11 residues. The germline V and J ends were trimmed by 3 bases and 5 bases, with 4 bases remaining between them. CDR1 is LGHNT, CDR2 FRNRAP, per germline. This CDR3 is CASGLDTEAFF. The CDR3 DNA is TGTGCTAGTGGTTTAGATACTGAAGCTTTCTTT. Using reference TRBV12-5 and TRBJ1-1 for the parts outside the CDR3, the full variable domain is DARVTQTPRHKVTEMGQEVTMRCQPILGHNTVFWYRQTMMQGLELLAYFRNRAPLDDSGMPKDRFSAEMPDATLATLKIQPSEPRDSAVYFCASGLDTEAFFGQGTRLTVV.

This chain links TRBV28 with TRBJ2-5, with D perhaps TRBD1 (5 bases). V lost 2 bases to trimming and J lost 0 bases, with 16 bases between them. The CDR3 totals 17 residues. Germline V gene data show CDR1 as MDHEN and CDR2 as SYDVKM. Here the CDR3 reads CASSLGGDSGYQETQYF. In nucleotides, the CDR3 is TGTGCCAGCAGTTTAGGTGGTGACAGTGGGTACCAAGAGACCCAGTACTTC.

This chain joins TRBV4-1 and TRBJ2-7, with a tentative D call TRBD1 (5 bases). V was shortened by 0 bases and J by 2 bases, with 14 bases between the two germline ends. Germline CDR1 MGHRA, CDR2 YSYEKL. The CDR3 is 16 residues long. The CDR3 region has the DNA TGCGCCAGCAGCCAAGAGTTGACAGACGTTGCCTACGAGCAGTACTTC. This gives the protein CASSQELTDVAYEQYF.

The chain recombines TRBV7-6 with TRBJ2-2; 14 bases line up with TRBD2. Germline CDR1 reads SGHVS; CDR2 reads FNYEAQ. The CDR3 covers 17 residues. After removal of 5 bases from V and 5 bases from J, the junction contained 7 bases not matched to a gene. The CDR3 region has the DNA TGTGCCAGCAGCAGACTAGCGGGAGGGGCCGCGACCGGGGAGCTGTTTTTT. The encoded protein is CASSRLAGGAATGELFF. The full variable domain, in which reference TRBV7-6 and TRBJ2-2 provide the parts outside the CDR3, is GAGVSQSPRYKVTKRGQDVALRCDPISGHVSLYWYRQALGQGPEFLTYFNYEAQQDKSGLPNDRFSAERPEGSISTLTIQRTEQRDSAMYRCASSRLAGGAATGELFFGEGSRLTVL.

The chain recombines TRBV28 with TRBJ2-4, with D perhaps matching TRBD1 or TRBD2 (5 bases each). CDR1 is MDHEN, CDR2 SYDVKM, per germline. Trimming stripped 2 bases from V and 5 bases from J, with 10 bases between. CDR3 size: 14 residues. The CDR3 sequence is CASSLLGRQNIQYF. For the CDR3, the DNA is TGTGCCAGCAGTTTACTGGGACGCCAAAACATTCAGTACTTC.

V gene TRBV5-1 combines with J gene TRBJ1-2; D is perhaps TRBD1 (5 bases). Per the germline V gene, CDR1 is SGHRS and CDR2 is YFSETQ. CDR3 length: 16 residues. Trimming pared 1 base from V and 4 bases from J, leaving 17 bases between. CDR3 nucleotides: TGCGCCAGCAGCTTGTCATTGGGCAGGGAGGGCTATGGCTACACCTTC. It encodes CASSLSLGREGYGYTF.

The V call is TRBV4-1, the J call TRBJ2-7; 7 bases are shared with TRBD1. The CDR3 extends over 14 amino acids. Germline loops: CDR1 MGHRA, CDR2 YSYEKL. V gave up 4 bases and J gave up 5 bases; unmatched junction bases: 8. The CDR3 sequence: CASSPRQGIHEQYF. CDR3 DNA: TGCGCCAGCAGCCCCCGACAGGGCATCCACGAGCAGTACTTC.

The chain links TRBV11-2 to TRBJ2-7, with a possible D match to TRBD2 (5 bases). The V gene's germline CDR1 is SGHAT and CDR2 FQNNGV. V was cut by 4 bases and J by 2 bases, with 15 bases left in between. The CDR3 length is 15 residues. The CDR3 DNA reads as TGTGCCAGCAGCTCCAGAACAGCGGTTACCTACGAGCAGTACTTC. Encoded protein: CASSSRTAVTYEQYF.

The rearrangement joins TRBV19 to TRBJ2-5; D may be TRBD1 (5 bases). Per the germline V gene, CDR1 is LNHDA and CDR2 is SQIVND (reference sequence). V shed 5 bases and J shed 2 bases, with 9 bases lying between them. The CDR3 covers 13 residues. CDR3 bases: TGTGCCAGTAGTGACCGGACACAAGAGACCCAGTACTTC. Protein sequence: CASSDRTQETQYF.